The 20 T cell receptor beta chains listed next were all sequenced from one sample in a study of T cell changes during pregnancy in multiple sclerosis. Here immunoSEQ multiplex PCR was the method, and the copy in TCRdb shows in-frame clones only, minus some. The sample includes tens of thousands of clones, 88% of them seen just once. Sample: CD8+ T cells from peripheral blood mononuclear cells, taken after pregnancy. The receptors were gathered from a female donor in good health, enrolled as a control in a pregnancy study.

V and J are TRBV5-6 and TRBJ1-1; tentatively, D is TRBD1 (5 bases). The CDR3 runs 15 residues. V was pared by 0 bases and J by 1 base, with 10 bases between. CDR1 SGHDT and CDR2 YYEEEE come from the germline V gene. DNA of the CDR3: TGTGCCAGCAGCTTGGGGGCCCAGGGGAACACTGAAGCTTTCTTT. Translating gives CASSLGAQGNTEAFF. The full variable domain, rest sourced from reference TRBV5-6 and TRBJ1-1, is DAGVTQSPTHLIKTRGQQVTLRCSPKSGHDTVSWYQQALGQGPQFIFQYYEEEERQRGNFPDRFSGHQFPNYSSELNVNALLLGDSALYLCASSLGAQGNTEAFFGQGTRLTVV.

This clone was detected only once. The CDR3, as DNA: TGCGCCAGCAGCCATGCACTAGCGGGGGGCACAGATACGCAGTATTTT. Encoded protein: CASSHALAGGTDTQYF. V is TRBV4-3 and J is TRBJ2-3; 11 nucleotides match TRBD2. There are 16 residues in the CDR3. J gave up 1 base and V 3 bases, and 3 bases lay outside the gene matches. Germline CDR1 reads LGHNA; CDR2 reads YSLEER.

The chain joins TRBV10-3 to TRBJ2-1; D is perhaps TRBD1 (5 bases). V was clipped by 8 bases and J by 8 bases, with 13 bases between them. The length of the CDR3 is 12 residues. Germline V gene data show CDR1 as ENHRY and CDR2 as SYGVKD. The chain's CDR3 is CAIGLTGDEQFF. The CDR3 region has the DNA TGTGCCATCGGGTTAACAGGCGATGAGCAGTTCTTC.

This clone was recorded once. The genes are TRBV9 and TRBJ2-1; the D is unclear. Trimming stripped 3 bases from V and 6 bases from J, with 16 bases between. Germline loops: CDR1 SGDLS, CDR2 YYNGEE. CDR3 length equals 15 residues. The CDR3 is CASSATIRHSNEQFF. Written as DNA, the CDR3 is TGTGCCAGCAGCGCGACAATCCGACACTCCAATGAGCAGTTCTTC.

The rearrangement links TRBV6-6 to TRBJ1-1; a weak D match, TRBD1 (6 bases). The germline CDR1 and CDR2 sequences are MNHNY and SVGAGI (reference sequence). This CDR3 contains 12 residues. V lost 6 bases to trimming and J lost 7 bases, with 12 bases between them. The CDR3: CASRDRKDEAFF. The CDR3 DNA reads as TGTGCCAGCAGAGACAGGAAGGATGAAGCTTTCTTT.

The V gene is TRBV6-6, the J gene TRBJ2-1, with D possibly being TRBD2 (5 bases). Trimming removed 0 bases at V and 3 bases at J, with 9 bases between. Germline CDR1 and CDR2: MNHNY and SVGAGI (reference sequence). There are 15 residues in the CDR3. CDR3 DNA: TGTGCCAGCAGTTACTCGGATGAGGGCTACAATGAGCAGTTCTTC. This encodes CASSYSDEGYNEQFF.

The chain links TRBV4-3 to TRBJ1-1; TRBD1 agrees at 7 bases. V trimming: 1 base; J trimming: 7 bases; junction bases outside the gene matches: 6. Germline V gene lookup returns CDR1 LGHNA and CDR2 YSLEER. This CDR3 spans 14 amino acids. The CDR3 DNA sequence: TGCGCCAGCAGCCAAGCCACAGGGGTTAGTGAAGCTTTCTTT. Its translation: CASSQATGVSEAFF.

The V call is TRBV4-3, the J call TRBJ2-5, with no clear D. Trimming removed 3 bases from V and 1 base from J, with 12 bases in between. CDR3 length: 15 amino acids. The germline CDR1 and CDR2 sequences are LGHNA and YSLEER. In DNA, the CDR3 is TGCGCCAGCAGCCAGGAAACTGAGCGCCAAGAGACCCAGTACTTC. Residues: CASSQETERQETQYF.

This rearrangement joins TRBV9 to TRBJ2-1; D perhaps matches TRBD1 (5 bases). The germline CDR1 and CDR2 sequences are SGDLS and YYNGEE. The CDR3 has 14 amino acids. The V and J ends lost 1 base and 5 bases respectively, with 10 bases between them. The CDR3 DNA sequence: TGTGCCAGCAGCGTATTAGGGGCCGACAATGAGCAGTTCTTC. Its protein is CASSVLGADNEQFF.

This chain uses TRBV6-9 with TRBJ2-7; D unclear. Per germline, CDR1 MNHGY and CDR2 SVAAGI. V was pared by 7 bases and J by 5 bases, with 24 bases between. This CDR3 contains 16 residues. This CDR3 reads CASKTSRFSPCDEQYF. CDR3 bases: TGTGCCAGCAAGACTTCTCGGTTCTCCCCTTGCGACGAGCAGTACTTC.

The V gene is TRBV10-3, the J gene TRBJ1-2, with D unresolved. Germline loops: CDR1 ENHRY, CDR2 SYGVKD. Trimming removed 2 bases from V and 3 bases from J, with 10 bases in between. The CDR3 has 14 residues. CDR3 sequence (DNA): TGTGCCATCAGTGAGGTACCTATTGACTATGGCTACACCTTC. This encodes CAISEVPIDYGYTF.

The V call is TRBV5-4, the J call TRBJ2-5; 8 positions match TRBD2. With V trimmed by 4 bases and J by 1 base, 0 bases remained unmatched. The CDR3 length is 13 residues. Germline V gene sequence: CDR1 SGHNT, CDR2 YYREEE (reference sequence). This CDR3 is CASSRGGQETQYF. The DNA for the CDR3 is TGTGCCAGCAGCCGGGGGGGCCAAGAGACCCAGTACTTC.

V gene TRBV7-9 combines with J gene TRBJ2-3; D remains ambiguous. The ends were cut back, 0 bases at V and 4 bases at J, with 5 bases in the middle. CDR3 length: 13 amino acids. Germline V CDR1 and CDR2: SEHNR, FQNEAQ (reference sequence). CDR3 bases: TGTGCCAGCAGCTTAGCACCAGCAGATACGCAGTATTTT. It translates to CASSLAPADTQYF.

This clone was seen only once. This rearrangement joins TRBV27 to TRBJ2-2; perhaps TRBD1 as D (5 bases). With 6 bases removed from V and 4 bases from J, the gap between germline ends came to 12 bases. This CDR3 region has 14 residues. CDR1 is MNHEY, CDR2 SMNVEV, per germline (reference sequence). CDR3 amino acids: CASRGGATTGELFF. The CDR3 DNA is TGTGCCAGCAGGGGTGGGGCGACCACCGGGGAGCTGTTTTTT.

The chain uses TRBV9 and TRBJ2-4; 7 nucleotides line up with TRBD2. V gave up 7 bases and J gave up 6 bases; unmatched junction bases: 4. CDR1 and CDR2 (germline): SGDLS, YYNGEE. This CDR3 region has 12 residues. CDR3 DNA: TGTGCCAGCGGGTCGGGGGGAAACATTCAGTACTTC. Protein sequence: CASGSGGNIQYF.

The V gene is TRBV28, the J gene TRBJ1-4; TRBD1 matches 7 bases. V lost 10 bases and J lost 8; bases outside the gene matches: 13. The CDR3 contains 14 residues. Germline CDR1 reads MDHEN; CDR2 reads SYDVKM. CDR3 residues: CAIATGTDREKLFF. DNA for the CDR3: TGTGCCATCGCGACCGGGACAGACCGGGAAAAACTGTTTTTT.

The chain employs TRBV7-9 and TRBJ2-7; D possibly corresponds to TRBD2 (6 bases). V lost 7 bases and J lost 5, with 18 bases in between. The germline CDR1 and CDR2 sequences are SEHNR and FQNEAQ (reference sequence). This CDR3 spans 14 amino acids. DNA of the CDR3: TGTGCCAGCAACCAGGAGGGGTCGGGGGACGAGCAGTACTTC. Protein: CASNQEGSGDEQYF.

The chain combines TRBV11-3 with TRBJ2-1; D is unresolved. V was trimmed by 5 bases and J by 8 bases, leaving 13 bases between them. CDR3 length: 13 amino acids. The germline V gene encodes CDR1 SGHNT and CDR2 YENEEA. CDR3 residues: CASSPDQQDEQFF. DNA for the CDR3: TGTGCCAGCAGCCCAGACCAGCAGGATGAGCAGTTCTTC.

The genes are TRBV7-2 and TRBJ1-1, with 7 positions matching TRBD1. This CDR3 region has 13 residues. The germline V gene has CDR1 SGHTA and CDR2 FQGNSA. V shed 5 bases and J 4 bases; nucleotides not matched to a gene: 4. CDR3 sequence (DNA): TGTGCCAGCAGCCGACAGGGCGTCACTGAAGCTTTCTTT. Encoded protein: CASSRQGVTEAFF.

The chain recombines TRBV7-9 with TRBJ1-1, with TRBD1 matching over 9 bases. The CDR3 spans 15 residues. J lost 4 bases, V lost 5 bases, and 8 bases had no gene match. The germline CDR1 and CDR2 sequences are SEHNR and FQNEAQ (reference sequence). The CDR3 spells CASSGEGQGGTEAFF. DNA of the CDR3: TGTGCCAGCAGCGGGGAGGGACAGGGCGGCACTGAAGCTTTCTTT.